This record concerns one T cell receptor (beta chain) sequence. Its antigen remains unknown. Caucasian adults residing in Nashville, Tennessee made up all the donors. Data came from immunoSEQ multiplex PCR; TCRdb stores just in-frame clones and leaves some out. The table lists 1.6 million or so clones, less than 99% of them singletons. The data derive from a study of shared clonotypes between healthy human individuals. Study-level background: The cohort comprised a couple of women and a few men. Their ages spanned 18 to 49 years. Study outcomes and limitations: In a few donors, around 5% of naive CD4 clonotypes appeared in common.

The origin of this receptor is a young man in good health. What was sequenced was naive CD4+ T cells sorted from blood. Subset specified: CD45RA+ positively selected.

The CDR3 reads CASGPGFLEQFF. The CDR3 nucleotides are TGCGCCAGCGGTCCGGGGTTTCTCGAGCAGTTCTTC. V and J are TRBV5-1 and TRBJ2-1; D is possibly TRBD2 (5 bases). CDR3 length: 12 residues. With 7 bases removed from V and 10 bases from J, the gap between germline ends came to 15 bases. CDR1 and CDR2 from the germline V gene are SGHRS and YFSETQ.